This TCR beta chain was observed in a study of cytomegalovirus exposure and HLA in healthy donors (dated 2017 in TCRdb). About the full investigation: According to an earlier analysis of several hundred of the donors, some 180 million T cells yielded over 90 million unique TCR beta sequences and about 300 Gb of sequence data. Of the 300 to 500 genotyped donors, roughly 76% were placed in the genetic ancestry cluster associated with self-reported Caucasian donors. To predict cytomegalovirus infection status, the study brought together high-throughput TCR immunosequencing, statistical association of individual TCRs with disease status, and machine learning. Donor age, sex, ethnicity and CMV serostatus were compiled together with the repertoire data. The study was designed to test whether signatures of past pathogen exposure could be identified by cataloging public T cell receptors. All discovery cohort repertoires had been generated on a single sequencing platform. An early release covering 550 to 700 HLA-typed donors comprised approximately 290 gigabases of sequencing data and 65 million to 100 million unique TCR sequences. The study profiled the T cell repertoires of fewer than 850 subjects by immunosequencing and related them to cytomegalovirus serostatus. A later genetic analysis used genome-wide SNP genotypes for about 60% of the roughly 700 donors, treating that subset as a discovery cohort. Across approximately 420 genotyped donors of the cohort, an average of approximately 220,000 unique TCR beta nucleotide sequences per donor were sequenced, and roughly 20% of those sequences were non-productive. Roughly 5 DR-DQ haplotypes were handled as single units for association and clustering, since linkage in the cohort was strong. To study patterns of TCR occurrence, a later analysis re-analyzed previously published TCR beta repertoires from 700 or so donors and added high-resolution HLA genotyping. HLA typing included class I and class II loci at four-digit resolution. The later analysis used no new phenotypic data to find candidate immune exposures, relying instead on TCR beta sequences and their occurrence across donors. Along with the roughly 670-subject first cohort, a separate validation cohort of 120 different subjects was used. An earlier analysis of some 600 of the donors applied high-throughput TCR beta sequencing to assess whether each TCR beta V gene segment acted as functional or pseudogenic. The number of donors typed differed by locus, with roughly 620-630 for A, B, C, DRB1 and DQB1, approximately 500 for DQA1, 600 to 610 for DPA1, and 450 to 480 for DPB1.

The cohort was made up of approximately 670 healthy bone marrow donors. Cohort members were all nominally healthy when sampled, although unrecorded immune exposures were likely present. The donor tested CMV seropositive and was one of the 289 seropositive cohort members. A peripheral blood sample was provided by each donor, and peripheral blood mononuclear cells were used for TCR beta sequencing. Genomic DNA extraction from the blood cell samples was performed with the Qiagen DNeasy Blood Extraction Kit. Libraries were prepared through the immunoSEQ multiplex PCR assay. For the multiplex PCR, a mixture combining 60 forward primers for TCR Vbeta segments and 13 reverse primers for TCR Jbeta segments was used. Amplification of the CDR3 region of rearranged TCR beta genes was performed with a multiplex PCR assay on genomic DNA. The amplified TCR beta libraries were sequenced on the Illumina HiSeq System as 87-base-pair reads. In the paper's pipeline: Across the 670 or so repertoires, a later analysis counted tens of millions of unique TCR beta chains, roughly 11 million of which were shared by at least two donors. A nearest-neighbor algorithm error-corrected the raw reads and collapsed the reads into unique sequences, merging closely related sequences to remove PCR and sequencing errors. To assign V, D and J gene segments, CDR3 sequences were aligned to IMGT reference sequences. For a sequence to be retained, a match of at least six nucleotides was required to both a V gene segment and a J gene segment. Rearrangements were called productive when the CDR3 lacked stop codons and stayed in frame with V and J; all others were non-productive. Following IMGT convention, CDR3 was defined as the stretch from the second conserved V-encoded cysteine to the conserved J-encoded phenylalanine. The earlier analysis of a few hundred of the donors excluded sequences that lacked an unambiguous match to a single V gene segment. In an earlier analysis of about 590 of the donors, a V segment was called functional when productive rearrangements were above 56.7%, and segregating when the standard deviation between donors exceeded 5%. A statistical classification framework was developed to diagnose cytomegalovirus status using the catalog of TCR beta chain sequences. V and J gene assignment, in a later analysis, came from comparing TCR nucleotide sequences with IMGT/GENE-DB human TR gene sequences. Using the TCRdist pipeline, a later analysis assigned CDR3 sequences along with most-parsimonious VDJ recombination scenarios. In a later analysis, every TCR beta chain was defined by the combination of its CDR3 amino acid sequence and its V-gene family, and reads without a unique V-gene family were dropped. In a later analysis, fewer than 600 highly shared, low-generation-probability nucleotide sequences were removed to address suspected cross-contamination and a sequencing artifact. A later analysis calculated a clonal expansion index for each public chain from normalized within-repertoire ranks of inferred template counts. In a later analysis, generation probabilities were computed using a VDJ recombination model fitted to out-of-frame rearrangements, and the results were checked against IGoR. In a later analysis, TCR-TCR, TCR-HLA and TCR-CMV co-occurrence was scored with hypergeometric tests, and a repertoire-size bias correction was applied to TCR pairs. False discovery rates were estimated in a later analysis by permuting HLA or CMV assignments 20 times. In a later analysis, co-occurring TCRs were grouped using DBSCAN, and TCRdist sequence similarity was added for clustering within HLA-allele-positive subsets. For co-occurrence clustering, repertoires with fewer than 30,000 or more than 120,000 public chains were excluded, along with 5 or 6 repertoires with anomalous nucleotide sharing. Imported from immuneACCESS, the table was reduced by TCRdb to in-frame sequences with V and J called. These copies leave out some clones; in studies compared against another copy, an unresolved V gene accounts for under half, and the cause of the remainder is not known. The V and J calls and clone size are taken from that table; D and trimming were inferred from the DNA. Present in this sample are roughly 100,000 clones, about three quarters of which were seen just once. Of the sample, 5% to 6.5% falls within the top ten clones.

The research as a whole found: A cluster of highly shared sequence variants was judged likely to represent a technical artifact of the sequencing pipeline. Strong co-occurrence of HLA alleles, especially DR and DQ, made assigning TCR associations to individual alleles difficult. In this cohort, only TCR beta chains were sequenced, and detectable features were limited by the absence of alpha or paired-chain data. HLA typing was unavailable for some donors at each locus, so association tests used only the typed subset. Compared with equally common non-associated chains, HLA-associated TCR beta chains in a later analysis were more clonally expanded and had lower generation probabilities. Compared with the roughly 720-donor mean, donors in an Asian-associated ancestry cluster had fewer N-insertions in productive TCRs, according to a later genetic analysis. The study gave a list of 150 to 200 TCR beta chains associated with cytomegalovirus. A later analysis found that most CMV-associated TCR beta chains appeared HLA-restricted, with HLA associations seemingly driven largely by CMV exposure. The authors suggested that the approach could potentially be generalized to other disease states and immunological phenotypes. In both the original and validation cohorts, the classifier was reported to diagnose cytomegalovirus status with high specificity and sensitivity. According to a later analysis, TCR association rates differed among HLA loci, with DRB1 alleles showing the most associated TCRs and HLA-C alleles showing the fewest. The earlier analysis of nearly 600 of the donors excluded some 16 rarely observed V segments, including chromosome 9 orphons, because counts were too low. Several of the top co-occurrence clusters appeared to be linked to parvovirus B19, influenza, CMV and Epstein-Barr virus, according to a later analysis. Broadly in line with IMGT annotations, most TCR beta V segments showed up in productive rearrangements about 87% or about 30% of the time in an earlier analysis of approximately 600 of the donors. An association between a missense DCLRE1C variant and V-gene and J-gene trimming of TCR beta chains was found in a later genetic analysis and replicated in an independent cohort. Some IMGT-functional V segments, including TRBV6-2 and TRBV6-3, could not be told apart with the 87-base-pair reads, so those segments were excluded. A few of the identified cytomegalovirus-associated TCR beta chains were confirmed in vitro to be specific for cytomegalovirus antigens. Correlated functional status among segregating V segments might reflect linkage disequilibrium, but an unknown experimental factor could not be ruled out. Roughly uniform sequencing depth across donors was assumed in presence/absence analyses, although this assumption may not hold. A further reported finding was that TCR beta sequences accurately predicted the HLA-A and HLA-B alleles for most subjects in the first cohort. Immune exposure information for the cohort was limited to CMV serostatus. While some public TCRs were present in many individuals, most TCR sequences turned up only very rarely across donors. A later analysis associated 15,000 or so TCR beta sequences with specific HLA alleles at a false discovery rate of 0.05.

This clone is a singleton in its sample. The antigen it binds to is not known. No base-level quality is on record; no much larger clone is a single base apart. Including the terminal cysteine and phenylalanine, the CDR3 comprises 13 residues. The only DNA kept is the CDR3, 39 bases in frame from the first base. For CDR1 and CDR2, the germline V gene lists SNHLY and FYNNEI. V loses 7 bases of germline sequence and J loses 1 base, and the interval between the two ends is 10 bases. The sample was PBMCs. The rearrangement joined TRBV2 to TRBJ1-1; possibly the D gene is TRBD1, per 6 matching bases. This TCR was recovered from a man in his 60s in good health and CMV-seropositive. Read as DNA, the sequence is TGTGCCAGCAAGGGGGAGGGGAACACTGAAGCTTTCTTT. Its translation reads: CASKGEGNTEAFF.